This TCR beta chain was observed in a study of blood T cell repertoires in COVID-19. Study overall: Both acute and convalescent COVID-19 samples were obtained from the United States, Italy and Spain.

Trimming removed 1 base from V and 2 bases from J, with 15 bases in between. The CDR3 is 16 residues long. Germline V lookup: CDR1 MGHRA, CDR2 YSYEKL. Clinical history reported by participants formed the basis on which cohorts were assigned. Authors' methods: It was from reference gene primer amplification that nucleated cell counts were estimated. The method was immunoSEQ multiplex PCR; TCRdb's version includes in-frame clones alone and lacks a portion of them. V and J calls plus clone size are reproduced from that table; the DNA served to infer D and trimming. Here the sample spans under 250,000 clones, under 90% being singletons.

The sample comprised PBMCs or T cells enriched from blood (not recorded which). This sequence originates from a woman aged 30 to 39 with acute COVID-19. The chain joins TRBV4-1 to TRBJ2-7, with D possibly TRBD1 on 6 matching bases. CDR3 DNA: TGCGCCAGCAGCCAAGTGTTGACAGGAGGACCCTACGAGCAGTACTTC. Translated: CASSQVLTGGPYEQYF.